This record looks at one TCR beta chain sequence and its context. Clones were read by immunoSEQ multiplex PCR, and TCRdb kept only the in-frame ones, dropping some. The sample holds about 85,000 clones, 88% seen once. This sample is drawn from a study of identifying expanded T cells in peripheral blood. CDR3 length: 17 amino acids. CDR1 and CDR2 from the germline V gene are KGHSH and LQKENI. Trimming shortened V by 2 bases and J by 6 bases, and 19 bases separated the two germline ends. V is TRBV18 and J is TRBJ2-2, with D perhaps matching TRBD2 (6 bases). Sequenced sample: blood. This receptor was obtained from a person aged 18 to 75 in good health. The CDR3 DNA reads TGTGCCAGCTCACCAAGGGCAGGGAGGTCCTATCCCGGGGAGCTGTTTTTT. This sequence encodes CASSPRAGRSYPGELFF.